These 8 T cell receptor beta chains were all obtained from the same sample, sequenced in a study of early T cells in non-severe SARS-CoV-2 infection. TCRdb independently ran MiXCR on the 5' RACE reads; one entry per CDR3 protein. The table has roughly 100,000 distinct CDR3 sequences, around 13% seen once; the top ten hold roughly 6.3%. The sequencing input was whole blood. The receptors here all came from an adult who was a healthcare worker with PCR-confirmed SARS-CoV-2 infection or an uninfected control (not recorded which).

This clonotype showed up just a few times. The CDR3 region has the DNA TGTGCCATCAGTGTGTTAGCTGGGGAGACCCAGTACTTC. As protein: CAISVLAGETQYF. The chain employs TRBV10-3 and TRBJ2-5; D remains unclear. V was shortened by 4 bases and J by 5 bases, with 11 bases between the two germline ends. The V gene's germline CDR1 is ENHRY and CDR2 SYGVKD. This CDR3 has 13 residues.

The chain links TRBV19 to TRBJ2-2; D gene uncertain. Trimming removed 1 base at V and 5 bases at J, with 8 bases between. This CDR3 comprises 14 residues. Looked up from germline, CDR1 is LNHDA and CDR2 is SQIVND (reference sequence). Here the CDR3 reads CASSIVGRTGELFF. The CDR3 nucleotides are TGTGCCAGTAGTATAGTTGGAAGGACCGGGGAGCTGTTTTTT.

The J gene is TRBJ1-6, the V gene TRBV21-1. TRBV21-1 is a recognized pseudogene. This CDR3 region has 16 residues. CDR3 region: CASSKSPGLFYSPLHF. The CDR3 DNA reads as TGTGCCAGCAGCAAATCGCCGGGTTTATTTTATTCACCCCTCCACTTT.

This clonotype was seen many times. This rearrangement joins TRBV7-8 to TRBJ2-3, with 12 bases identical to TRBD2. The CDR3 runs 15 residues. V lost 2 bases to trimming and J lost 8 bases; unmatched junction nucleotides: 5. Germline V gene data show CDR1 as SGHVS and CDR2 as FQNEAQ. The CDR3 DNA sequence: TGTGCCAGCAGCTTAAGTTCTAGCGGGAGGGTTACGCAGTATTTT. Translating it yields CASSLSSSGRVTQYF.

The V gene is TRBV28, the J gene TRBJ2-3; TRBD2 matches 10 bases. CDR3 length equals 16 residues. J lost 5 bases, V lost 6 bases, and 11 bases had no gene match. CDR1 and CDR2 (germline): MDHEN, SYDVKM. CDR3: CASRRTEAGGRDTQYF. The CDR3 region has the DNA TGTGCCAGCAGGCGTACAGAAGCGGGGGGGAGAGATACGCAGTATTTT.

V gene TRBV27 combines with J gene TRBJ2-3; TRBD2 agrees at 8 bases. CDR1 and CDR2 (germline): MNHEY, SMNVEV (reference sequence). The CDR3 contains 15 residues. V lost 3 bases, J lost 4 bases, and 6 bases stayed unmatched. The CDR3 region is CASSLLAGGADTQYF. The CDR3, as DNA: TGTGCCAGCAGTTTGCTAGCGGGCGGGGCAGATACGCAGTATTTT.

This clonotype was recorded at least ten times. J is TRBJ2-1 and V is TRBV20-1; tentative D call: TRBD1 (7 bases). The germline V gene encodes CDR1 DFQATT and CDR2 SNEGSKA (reference sequence). The V end lost 6 bases, the J end lost 6 bases, and 15 bases lay between the germline ends. The length of the CDR3 is 13 residues. CDR3 DNA sequence: TGCAGTGCAGTGACAGGGAGGAGCAATGAGCAGTTCTTC. Encoded protein: CSAVTGRSNEQFF.

The sample holds many counts of this clonotype. The chain uses TRBV20-1 and TRBJ1-5; D is unresolved. CDR3 length: 16 amino acids. Trimming shortened V by 2 bases and J by 5 bases, and 19 bases separated the two germline ends. Germline V gene lookup returns CDR1 DFQATT and CDR2 SNEGSKA (reference sequence). CDR3 sequence (DNA): TGCAGTGCTAGACCCCAAGGTACGGGGTTTCATCAGCCCCAGCATTTT. This encodes CSARPQGTGFHQPQHF.